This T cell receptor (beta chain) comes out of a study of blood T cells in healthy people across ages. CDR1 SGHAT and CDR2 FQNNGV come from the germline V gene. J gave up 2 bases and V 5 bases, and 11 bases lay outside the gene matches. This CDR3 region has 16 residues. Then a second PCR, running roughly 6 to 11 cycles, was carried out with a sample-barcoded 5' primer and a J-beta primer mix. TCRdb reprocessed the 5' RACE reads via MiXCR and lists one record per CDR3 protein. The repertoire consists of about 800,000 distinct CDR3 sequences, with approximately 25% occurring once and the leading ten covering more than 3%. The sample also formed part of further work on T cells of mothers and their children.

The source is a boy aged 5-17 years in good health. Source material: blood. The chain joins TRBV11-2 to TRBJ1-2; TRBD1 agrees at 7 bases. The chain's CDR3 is CASSGYHGTENYGYTF. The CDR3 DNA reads TGTGCCAGCAGCGGATACCACGGGACAGAGAACTATGGCTACACCTTC.